The source of this T cell receptor (beta chain) is a study of blood T cells in healthy people across ages. Germline-derived CDR1 and CDR2 are DFQATT and SNEGSKA (reference sequence). Trimming pared 4 bases from V and 4 bases from J, leaving 21 bases between. The CDR3 length is 16 residues. Then a second PCR, running roughly 7 to 11 cycles, was carried out with a sample-barcoded 5' primer and a J-beta primer mix. From the 5' RACE reads, TCRdb called clonotypes with MiXCR, one entry per CDR3 protein. The table has 790,000 or so distinct CDR3 sequences, 45% to 70% seen once. The rearrangement uses TRBV20-1 and TRBJ2-3, with D possibly TRBD1 on 7 matching bases. The sample taken for sequencing was blood. The sequence derives from a man aged 40-50 years in good health. CDR3 DNA: TGCAGTGCTAATCGACAGGGTAGGGGGGATCCAGATACGCAGTATTTT. Translation gives CSANRQGRGDPDTQYF.